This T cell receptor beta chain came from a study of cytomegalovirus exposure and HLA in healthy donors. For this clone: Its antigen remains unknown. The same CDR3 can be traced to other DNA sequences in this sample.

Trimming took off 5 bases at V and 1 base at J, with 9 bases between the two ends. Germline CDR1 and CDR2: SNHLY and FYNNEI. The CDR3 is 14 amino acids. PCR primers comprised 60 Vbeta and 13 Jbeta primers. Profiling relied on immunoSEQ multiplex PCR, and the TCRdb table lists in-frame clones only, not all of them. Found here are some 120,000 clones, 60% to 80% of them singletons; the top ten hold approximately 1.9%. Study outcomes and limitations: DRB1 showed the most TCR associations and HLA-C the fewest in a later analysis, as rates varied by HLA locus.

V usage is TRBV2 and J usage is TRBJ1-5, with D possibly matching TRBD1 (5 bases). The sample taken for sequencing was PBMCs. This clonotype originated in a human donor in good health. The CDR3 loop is CASSPGLSNQPQHF. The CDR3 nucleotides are TGTGCCAGCAGTCCAGGGCTAAGCAATCAGCCCCAGCATTTT. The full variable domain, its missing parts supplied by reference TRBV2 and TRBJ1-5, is EPEVTQTPSHQVTQMGQEVILRCVPISNHLYFYWYRQILGQKVEFLVSFYNNEISEKSEIFDDQFSVERPDGSNFTLKIRSTKLEDSAMYFCASSPGLSNQPQHFGDGTRLSIL.